These 3 T cell receptor beta chains were all obtained from the same sample, sequenced in a study of cytomegalovirus exposure and HLA in healthy donors. The primer mix had 60 Vbeta and 13 Jbeta primers. Measured with immunoSEQ multiplex PCR; TCRdb has only the in-frame clones, and not every one. The sample records approximately 180,000 clones, about three quarters being singletons. Sequenced input: PBMCs. These receptors originate from a woman in her sixties or seventies in good health and CMV-seropositive.

This sequence joins TRBV19 and TRBJ2-1, with TRBD1 as a possible D gene (9 bases). This CDR3 has 17 residues. From germline, CDR1 is LNHDA and CDR2 SQIVND (reference sequence). V gave up 7 bases and J gave up 8 bases, with 27 bases separating them. This chain's CDR3 is CASTGGVGQGKFDEQFF. The CDR3 coding sequence is TGTGCCAGTACCGGGGGGGTGGGACAGGGTAAATTTGATGAGCAGTTCTTC.

The gene calls are TRBV7-9 and TRBJ1-4; 8 nucleotides align to TRBD1. V was clipped by 1 base and J by 2 bases; unmatched bases: 6. CDR3 length: 17 amino acids. Germline CDR1 and CDR2: SEHNR and FQNEAQ (reference sequence). CDR3 amino acids: CASSLGAGGGTNEKLFF. CDR3 nucleotides: TGTGCCAGCAGCTTAGGGGCAGGGGGCGGCACTAATGAAAAACTGTTTTTT.

This chain joins TRBV6-6 and TRBJ1-2, with D possibly matching TRBD1 (5 bases). There are 14 residues in the CDR3. Trimming pared 6 bases from V and 2 bases from J, leaving 13 bases between. Germline CDR1 is MNHNY and CDR2 is SVGAGI (reference sequence). CDR3 nucleotide sequence: TGTGCCAGCAGACAACAGGCGGCGAACTATGGCTACACCTTC. It encodes CASRQQAANYGYTF.